Listed below are T cell receptor beta chains from one sample, sequenced in a study of T cells in localized non-small cell lung cancer. The data were produced by immunoSEQ multiplex PCR, yet TCRdb's version contains in-frame clones alone and is incomplete. The table shows some 13,000 clones, with just over 85% occurring only once. The source was peripheral blood, collected before any cancer treatment. The receptors come from a male donor aged 60 or over with stage III lung adenocarcinoma. Each CDR3 is given with its conserved first and last residue. Fields, in order: V gene, clone size, J gene, D gene, CDR3 protein, CDR3 DNA. D genes are given only for firm matches. Only part of the rows carry a size: once, few, many, or a class if the clone is expanded.

>TRBV4-2|NA|TRBJ1-2|TRBD1
CASSQENRGDGYTF
TGTGCCAGCAGCCAAGAGAACAGGGGGGATGGCTACACCTTC
>TRBV11-2|once|TRBJ1-2|NA
CASSLVRTALGRNYGYTF
TGTGCCAGCAGCTTAGTCCGCACGGCCCTCGGAAGAAACTATGGCTACACCTTC
>TRBV27|once|TRBJ2-3|NA
CASSYYRGATFTDTQYF
TGTGCCAGCAGTTATTACCGAGGGGCGACCTTCACAGATACGCAGTATTTT
>TRBV4-1|NA|TRBJ1-2|NA
CASSPFLGQVGYGYTF
TGCGCCAGCAGCCCCTTTCTCGGGCAGGTTGGCTATGGCTACACCTTC
>TRBV6-6|NA|TRBJ2-3|NA
CASRGRGAGTDTQYF
TGTGCCAGCAGGGGTAGGGGGGCGGGCACAGATACGCAGTATTTT
>TRBV10-3|NA|TRBJ1-2|NA
CAIRVEMNYGYTF
TGTGCCATCAGGGTAGAGATGAACTATGGCTACACCTTC
>TRBV7-2|NA|TRBJ2-5|NA
CASSLFSGGLLETQYF
TGTGCCAGCAGCCTTTTTTCCGGCGGTTTGCTAGAGACCCAGTACTTC
>TRBV18|NA|TRBJ1-5|TRBD1
CASSSTGWAQPQHF
TGTGCCAGCTCGTCGACAGGGTGGGCCCAGCCCCAGCATTTT
>TRBV9|NA|TRBJ2-1|NA
CASSPSRGSYNEQFF
TGTGCCAGCAGCCCGAGCCGGGGCTCCTACAATGAGCAGTTCTTC
>TRBV30|NA|TRBJ1-5|NA
CAWSGSNGDQPQHF
TGTGCCTGGAGTGGGAGCAATGGGGATCAGCCCCAGCATTTT
>TRBV29-1|NA|TRBJ2-3|NA
CSVGLVLADTQYF
TGCAGCGTTGGACTAGTATTGGCAGATACGCAGTATTTT
>TRBV6-1|NA|TRBJ1-5|NA
CASHPVRGSGQPQHF
TGTGCCAGCCATCCCGTCCGAGGGAGTGGTCAGCCCCAGCATTTT
>TRBV5-1|NA|TRBJ2-7|TRBD1
CASSWDSSYEQYF
TGCGCCAGCAGCTGGGACAGTTCGTACGAGCAGTACTTC
>TRBV6-5|NA|TRBJ1-2|NA
CASSYTGRGVYYGYTF
TGTGCCAGCAGTTATACCGGCAGGGGAGTCTACTATGGCTACACCTTC
>TRBV11-2|NA|TRBJ2-1|NA
CASSLVPTGSRRNEQFF
TGTGCCAGCAGCTTAGTCCCAACAGGGAGTAGGAGGAATGAGCAGTTCTTC
>TRBV19|few|TRBJ2-1|NA
CASSTRDRNEQFF
TGTGCCAGTAGTACTCGGGACCGGAATGAGCAGTTCTTC
>TRBV2|NA|TRBJ1-4|NA
CASSREANEKLFF
TGTGCCAGCAGCCGAGAGGCTAATGAAAAACTGTTTTTT
>TRBV10-1|few|TRBJ1-2|NA
CASSELAEYGYTF
TGCGCCAGCAGTGAGTTGGCAGAGTATGGCTACACCTTC
>TRBV30|NA|TRBJ2-2|NA
CAWRVGLGYAGELFF
TGTGCCTGGAGAGTCGGGCTGGGGTATGCCGGGGAGCTGTTTTTT
>TRBV13|NA|TRBJ1-2|NA
CASSEPPYGYTF
TGTGCCAGCAGCGAGCCCCCTTATGGCTACACCTTC
>TRBV28|NA|TRBJ1-1|NA
CASSAPGTEAFF
TGTGCCAGCTCCGCCCCTGGGACGGAAGCTTTCTTT
>TRBV2|NA|TRBJ1-1|TRBD1
CASSLGQMNTEAFF
TGTGCCAGCAGTCTGGGACAGATGAACACTGAAGCTTTCTTT
>TRBV19|NA|TRBJ1-2|NA
CASSRDGFYGYTF
TGTGCCAGTAGCCGAGACGGTTTCTATGGCTACACCTTC
>TRBV7-2|NA|TRBJ2-1|TRBD1
CASKVGIQGRHNEQFF
TGTGCCAGCAAAGTGGGGATACAGGGGCGCCACAATGAGCAGTTCTTC
>TRBV5-1|NA|TRBJ2-1|TRBD2
CASSPNPSGGDNEQFF
TGCGCCAGCAGCCCTAACCCTAGCGGGGGCGACAATGAGCAGTTCTTC
>TRBV14|once|TRBJ1-6|NA
CASSPGTVQNGSPLHF
TGTGCCAGCAGCCCCGGGACGGTTCAGAATGGTTCACCCCTCCACTTT
>TRBV30|NA|TRBJ2-3|TRBD2
CAGGGAAGITDTQYF
TGTGCCGGGGGGGGTGCGGCGGGGATCACAGATACGCAGTATTTT
>TRBV15|NA|TRBJ2-1|TRBD2
CATSSSSGGFSYNEQFF
TGTGCCACCAGCAGTTCTAGCGGGGGTTTTTCCTACAATGAGCAGTTCTTC
>TRBV10-1|few|TRBJ2-2|NA
CASSETTSNTGELFF
TGCGCCAGCAGTGAGACAACCTCGAACACCGGGGAGCTGTTTTTT
>TRBV5-4|NA|TRBJ1-5|NA
CASRAAYGEVSNQPQHF
TGTGCCAGTAGAGCAGCTTACGGCGAGGTTAGCAATCAGCCCCAGCATTTT
>TRBV5-8|NA|TRBJ1-2|NA
CASSPKTRPIYGYTF
TGTGCCAGCAGCCCTAAGACACGTCCGATCTATGGCTACACCTTC
>TRBV19|NA|TRBJ1-5|TRBD1
CASRGQGEPQHF
TGTGCCAGTCGGGGACAGGGTGAGCCCCAGCATTTT
>TRBV5-4|few|TRBJ2-7|TRBD2
CASSPPSGERGPYEQYF
TGTGCCAGCAGCCCCCCTAGCGGAGAGCGGGGCCCCTACGAGCAGTACTTC
>TRBV19|NA|TRBJ2-5|TRBD1
CASNTGTEETQYF
TGTGCCAGTAACACCGGGACAGAAGAGACCCAGTACTTC
>TRBV7-6|NA|TRBJ2-5|TRBD2
CASSFSGGPGETQYF
TGTGCCAGCAGCTTTTCGGGAGGGCCGGGGGAGACCCAGTACTTC
>TRBV19|few|TRBJ1-1|TRBD1
CASSTHRQGSQAFF
TGTGCCAGTAGTACCCACCGACAGGGGAGCCAAGCTTTCTTT
>TRBV10-3|NA|TRBJ2-3|NA
CAISATMGGAGTDTQYF
TGTGCCATCAGTGCTACCATGGGGGGGGCGGGCACAGATACGCAGTATTTT
>TRBV7-2|NA|TRBJ2-7|NA
CASSPGTGFYEQYF
TGTGCCAGCAGCCCCGGGACCGGGTTCTACGAGCAGTACTTC
>TRBV4-1|NA|TRBJ1-3|NA
CASSFRSSTIFSGNTIYF
TGCGCCAGCAGCTTCAGGTCCTCTACTATTTTCTCTGGAAACACCATATATTTT
>TRBV19|NA|TRBJ2-7|NA
CASSPSDSSYEQYF
TGTGCCAGTAGCCCTTCGGACAGTTCCTACGAGCAGTACTTC
>TRBV2|NA|TRBJ1-1|NA
CASSEARGRARTEAFF
TGTGCCAGCAGTGAAGCGAGAGGCAGGGCGAGGACTGAAGCTTTCTTT
>TRBV19|NA|TRBJ2-7|TRBD1
CASSFEQGTYEQYF
TGTGCCAGTAGTTTTGAACAGGGGACCTACGAGCAGTACTTC
>TRBV4-1|NA|TRBJ2-7|NA
CASSQDGGGDEQYF
TGCGCCAGCAGCCAAGATGGAGGGGGCGATGAGCAGTACTTC
>TRBV19|few|TRBJ1-5|NA
CASSMSPSQPQHF
TGTGCCAGTAGTATGTCCCCCAGTCAGCCCCAGCATTTT
>TRBV10-1|few|TRBJ2-1|NA
CARTRGWYSSWYNEQFF
TGCGCCAGGACTAGAGGGTGGTACAGCTCTTGGTACAATGAGCAGTTCTTC
>TRBV7-6|NA|TRBJ1-5|NA
CASSLGVSNQPQHF
TGTGCCAGCAGCTTGGGGGTTTCAAATCAGCCCCAGCATTTT
>TRBV5-1|NA|TRBJ1-4|NA
CASSLSGANEKLFF
TGCGCCAGCAGCTTGTCTGGGGCTAATGAAAAACTGTTTTTT
>TRBV7-6|NA|TRBJ1-1|NA
CASSLWVEGSQAFF
TGTGCCAGCAGCTTATGGGTAGAGGGTTCCCAAGCTTTCTTT
>TRBV5-5|NA|TRBJ2-1|TRBD1
CASSSQPGQGHNEQFF
TGTGCCAGCAGCTCTCAACCGGGACAGGGTCACAATGAGCAGTTCTTC
>TRBV5-4|NA|TRBJ1-2|NA
CASSPDNYGYTF
TGTGCCAGCAGCCCAGACAACTATGGCTACACCTTC
>TRBV21-1|NA|TRBJ2-7|NA
CASSKAPSGPSREQYF
TGTGCCAGCAGCAAAGCGCCCAGCGGACCCTCGCGAGAGCAGTACTTC
>TRBV6-5|once|TRBJ1-2|NA
CASSYSRFSGRGYTF
TGTGCCAGCAGTTACTCTAGATTCAGTGGGCGAGGCTACACCTTC
>TRBV5-1|once|TRBJ2-7|NA
CASSSAGSGYYEQYF
TGCGCCAGCAGCTCGGCGGGTTCAGGGTACTACGAGCAGTACTTC
>TRBV6-5|NA|TRBJ1-1|NA
CASSYGGGQAFF
TGTGCCAGCAGTTACGGCGGAGGGCAAGCTTTCTTT
>TRBV18|once|TRBJ1-2|NA
CASSPQTYGYTF
TGTGCCAGCTCACCGCAGACGTATGGCTACACCTTC
>TRBV6-5|NA|TRBJ1-1|NA
CASSLQGPKMVAFF
TGTGCCAGCAGTCTACAGGGCCCCAAGATGGTCGCTTTCTTT
>TRBV10-2|NA|TRBJ2-2|TRBD2
CASSEGTSGVVGELFF
TGCGCCAGCAGTGAAGGGACTAGCGGGGTCGTCGGGGAGCTGTTTTTT